The 23 T cell receptor beta chains below were found in one sample sequenced in a study of T-cell reconstitution after alpha-beta-depleted transplantation in children. A library of TCRbeta sequences, prepared with unique molecular identifiers, was generated. A single record per CDR3 protein comes from TCRdb applying MiXCR to the PCR reads. The repertoire includes under 35,000 distinct CDR3 sequences, roughly 6% of them detected once, and approximately 7% sits in the top ten. Sequencing was performed on PBMCs, mostly from graft donor cells, taken 180 days after TCRalphabeta/CD19-depleted stem cell transplant. The receptor source for this set is a male patient under 18 who had a stem cell transplant for acute myeloid leukemia, so the T cells may come from the graft donor.

This chain joins TRBV4-2 and TRBJ2-5; 8 positions agree with TRBD1. This CDR3 is 13 amino acids long. Germline CDR1 LGHNA, CDR2 YNFKEQ. Trimming removed 11 bases from V and 1 base from J; junction bases left unmatched: 6. CDR3 nucleotide sequence: TGTGCCTGCCGGGACAGGTTCCAAGAGACCCAGTACTTC. This gives the protein CACRDRFQETQYF.

This clonotype was counted ten times or more. The chain uses TRBV6-5 and TRBJ1-6; no reliable D call. V lost 5 bases to trimming and J lost 4 bases, with 6 bases between them. The CDR3 runs 13 residues. Germline CDR1 is MNHEY and CDR2 is SVGAGI. DNA for the CDR3: TGTGCCAGCAGTCGACGTTATAATTCACCCCTCCACTTT. Its translation: CASSRRYNSPLHF.

This clonotype has a count of ten or more. The chain uses TRBV4-3 and TRBJ2-5; D is uncertain. Germline loops: CDR1 LGHNA, CDR2 YSLEER. Trimming took 0 bases from V and 0 from J, leaving 8 bases between them. The CDR3 is 15 amino acids. This CDR3 reads CASSQDLRYQETQYF. CDR3 coding DNA: TGCGCCAGCAGCCAAGATCTCAGGTACCAAGAGACCCAGTACTTC.

This clonotype was counted many times. V usage is TRBV11-2 and J usage is TRBJ1-1; no definite D call. The V end was cut by 3 bases, the J end by 3 bases, with 8 bases between. The V gene's germline CDR1 is SGHAT and CDR2 FQNNGV. The length of the CDR3 is 13 residues. CDR3 DNA sequence: TGTGCCAGCAGCTTCTCCTGGGACACTGAAGCTTTCTTT. Protein: CASSFSWDTEAFF.

This clonotype was detected many times. The chain recombines TRBV19 with TRBJ2-1; 8 nucleotides line up with TRBD1. V was pared by 1 base and J by 5 bases, with 4 bases of the junction left unmatched. The germline CDR1 and CDR2 sequences are LNHDA and SQIVND (reference sequence). This CDR3 spans 15 amino acids. CDR3 amino acids: CASSIGQGTNNEQFF. CDR3 in DNA: TGTGCCAGTAGTATAGGACAGGGGACGAACAATGAGCAGTTCTTC. Combining the CDR3 with reference TRBV19 and TRBJ2-1 gives the whole variable domain DGGITQSPKYLFRKEGQNVTLSCEQNLNHDAMYWYRQDPGQGLRLIYYSQIVNDFQKGDIAEGYSVSREKKESFPLTVTSAQKNPTAFYLCASSIGQGTNNEQFFGPGTRLTVL.

This clonotype was picked up one time. V gene TRBV10-2 combines with J gene TRBJ2-7, with D possibly matching TRBD1 (5 bases). The CDR3 is 14 residues long. V was clipped by 6 bases and J by 1 base, with 13 bases between them. From germline, CDR1 is WSHSY and CDR2 SAAADI. CDR3 coding DNA: TGCGCCAGCAGGTTAGACAGTGTGTCCTACGAGCAGTACTTC. This translates into CASRLDSVSYEQYF.

This clonotype was recorded many times. This chain links TRBV7-2 with TRBJ2-1; D gene unclear. The CDR3 has 13 residues. Trimming took 5 bases from V and 5 from J, leaving 10 bases between them. CDR1 and CDR2 (germline): SGHTA, FQGNSA. DNA for the CDR3: TGTGCCAGCAGCCCCCCCCCCGACAATGAGCAGTTCTTC. Translating gives CASSPPPDNEQFF.

This sequence joins TRBV20-1 and TRBJ2-3; D is unclear. Per germline, CDR1 DFQATT and CDR2 SNEGSKA (reference sequence). The CDR3 length is 12 residues. V was cut by 0 bases and J by 2 bases, with 3 bases left in between. The CDR3 reads CSARESTDTQYF. The CDR3 nucleotides read TGCAGTGCTAGAGAGTCCACAGATACGCAGTATTTT.

There are many counts of this clonotype. The V gene is TRBV4-3, the J gene TRBJ2-1, with D maybe TRBD1 (6 bases). Deletions cut 2 bases from V and 5 bases from J, with 16 bases between. This CDR3 is built from 16 residues. Germline V gene sequence: CDR1 LGHNA, CDR2 YSLEER. CDR3 nucleotides: TGCGCCAGCAGCCAATGGGCAGGGGAAAACGACAATGAGCAGTTCTTC. Translated, it gives CASSQWAGENDNEQFF.

This clonotype ranks as medium-sized (0.01 to 0.1%). This chain links TRBV5-5 with TRBJ2-7; D remains unclear. V lost 3 bases, J lost 1 base, and 5 bases lay in between. The germline V gene encodes CDR1 SGHKS and CDR2 YYEKEE (reference sequence). The CDR3 consists of 12 residues. CDR3 sequence: CASSSASYEQYV. In nucleotides, the CDR3 is TGTGCCAGCAGCTCCGCATCCTACGAGCAGTACGTC.

The table lists this clonotype with many counts. V usage is TRBV5-1 and J usage is TRBJ2-4; D unclear. Per the germline V gene, CDR1 is SGHRS and CDR2 is YFSETQ. The germline V and J ends were trimmed by 0 bases and 8 bases, with 3 bases remaining between them. CDR3 length: 11 residues. The CDR3 region is CASSLADIQYF. In nucleotides, the CDR3 is TGCGCCAGCAGCTTGGCGGACATTCAGTACTTC.

This clonotype was picked up many times. V is TRBV2 and J is TRBJ2-2; 10 positions match TRBD2. The CDR3 has 17 residues. J was trimmed by 2 bases and V by 3 bases; bases with no gene match: 6. The germline V gene has CDR1 SNHLY and CDR2 FYNNEI. The CDR3 nucleotides are TGTGCCAGCAGTGATGCATTACTAGCGGGAAACACCGGGGAGCTGTTTTTT. It specifies CASSDALLAGNTGELFF.

This clonotype occurred a few times. A much bigger clone sits one base away, suggesting this may be a read error. The V call is TRBV10-3, the J call TRBJ2-7; possibly TRBD1 for D (6 bases). The V end was cut by 6 bases, the J end by 4 bases, with 13 bases between. Germline CDR1 and CDR2: ENHRY and SYGVKD. This CDR3 has 13 residues. The CDR3 sequence: CAIRRQVGYEQYF. DNA of the CDR3: TGTGCCATCAGGAGACAGGTAGGGTACGAGCAGTACTTC.

The sample holds many counts of this clonotype. This sequence joins TRBV6-2 or TRBV6-3 and TRBJ2-3; 11 bases align to TRBD2. The CDR3 contains 14 residues. In germline, CDR1 is MNHEY, CDR2 SVGEGT. Germline trimming cut 6 bases from V and 4 bases from J; bases unmatched to any gene: 3. CDR3 amino acids: CASRLAGVSDTQYF. Here the CDR3 DNA reads TGTGCCAGCAGACTAGCGGGAGTTTCAGATACGCAGTATTTT.

This clonotype appeared many times. This chain links TRBV6-2 or TRBV6-3 with TRBJ2-2; 10 bases map to TRBD2. V dropped 3 bases and J dropped 6; count of bases not matched to a gene: 7. The germline CDR1 and CDR2 sequences are MNHEY and SVGEGT. The CDR3 has 16 residues. The CDR3 DNA is TGTGCCAGCAGTTATAGAAGCGGGAGGGCCGCCGGGGAGCTGTTTTTT. It specifies CASSYRSGRAAGELFF.

Within the sample, this clonotype is medium-sized (0.01 to 0.1%). J is TRBJ1-3 and V is TRBV7-9; D possibly corresponds to TRBD1 (5 bases). V was cut by 5 bases and J by 0 bases, with 14 bases left in between. From germline, CDR1 is SEHNR and CDR2 FQNEAQ (reference sequence). The CDR3 loop spans 16 amino acids. CDR3: CASSATGAPSGNTIYF. In DNA form, the CDR3 reads TGTGCCAGCAGCGCAACCGGGGCCCCCTCTGGAAACACCATATATTTT.

This clonotype was found many times. The genes are TRBV20-1 and TRBJ1-1, with a tentative D call TRBD1 (5 bases). Trimming removed 6 bases at V and 1 base at J, with 12 bases between. Germline-derived CDR1 and CDR2 are DFQATT and SNEGSKA (reference sequence). CDR3 length: 13 amino acids. DNA of the CDR3: TGCAGTGCCCCCCCCACAGGGAACACTGAAGCTTTCTTT. Protein product: CSAPPTGNTEAFF.

This clonotype was detected many times. The chain uses TRBV20-1 and TRBJ1-2; no clear D gene. The germline V gene encodes CDR1 DFQATT and CDR2 SNEGSKA (reference sequence). The CDR3 runs to 15 residues. The ends were cut back, 0 bases at V and 0 bases at J, with 11 bases in the middle. As DNA, the CDR3 is TGCAGTGCTAGAGATAGCCAGGTTACTAACTATGGCTACACCTTC. This translates into CSARDSQVTNYGYTF.

This clonotype occurred many times. The gene calls are TRBV20-1 and TRBJ2-7; D remains unclear. There are 13 residues in the CDR3. The V end was cut by 3 bases, the J end by 2 bases, with 11 bases between. Per the germline V gene, CDR1 is DFQATT and CDR2 is SNEGSKA (reference sequence). The CDR3 nucleotides read TGCAGTGCTAGGGGTCAGGCTCCCTACGAGCAGTACTTC. It translates to CSARGQAPYEQYF.

At least ten counts were recorded for this clonotype. The CDR3 bases are TGCAGTGCTTTGAGCGGGAGGGATTACAATGAGCAGTTCTTC. Protein: CSALSGRDYNEQFF. The J gene is TRBJ2-1, the V gene TRBV20-1; 10 bases map to TRBD2. Germline loops: CDR1 DFQATT, CDR2 SNEGSKA (reference sequence). The CDR3 has 14 residues. With V trimmed by 5 bases and J by 4 bases, 5 bases remained unmatched.

In this sample, this clonotype turned up many times. This rearrangement joins TRBV4-3 to TRBJ1-6; no firm D call. This CDR3 is built from 16 residues. CDR1 LGHNA and CDR2 YSLEER come from the germline V gene. V lost 0 bases and J lost 0, with 6 bases in between. The CDR3 sequence: CASSQEVSSYNSPLHF. CDR3 coding DNA: TGCGCCAGCAGCCAAGAAGTAAGCTCCTATAATTCACCCCTCCACTTT.

V usage is TRBV20-1 and J usage is TRBJ1-4; possibly TRBD1 for D (5 bases). V shed 0 bases and J shed 8 bases, with 7 bases lying between them. From germline, CDR1 is DFQATT and CDR2 SNEGSKA (reference sequence). CDR3 length: 12 residues. Here the CDR3 reads CSARDEGEKLFF. The CDR3 region has the DNA TGCAGTGCTAGAGATGAGGGGGAAAAACTGTTTTTT.

The table lists this clonotype with many counts. This chain connects TRBV5-1 to TRBJ2-3, with D unclear. The CDR3 is made up of 16 amino acids. The V gene lost 2 bases and the J gene lost 1 base, with 14 bases spanning the gap. CDR1 and CDR2 from the germline V gene are SGHRS and YFSETQ. The CDR3 region is CASSFSPARGTDTQYF. CDR3 sequence (DNA): TGCGCCAGCAGCTTTTCGCCAGCCCGGGGCACAGATACGCAGTATTTT.